The clone carrying this T cell receptor beta chain has more than one count but fewer than ten. Its antigen remains unidentified. These data belong to a study of cytomegalovirus exposure and HLA in healthy donors. About the study: Per a later analysis, the 666 first-cohort and 120 validation repertoires shared one platform.

Study-wide results and caveats: TCR clusters originating in the first cohort tended to co-occur in the approximately 130 validation repertoires, according to a later analysis. The study designated 150 to 200 TCR beta chains cytomegalovirus-associated. In vitro work confirmed that a few CMV-associated chains recognize CMV antigens.

TCRdb keeps only in-frame clones here, not all; method: immunoSEQ multiplex PCR. The sample includes about 190,000 clones, over 65% seen only once; the top ten take over 5.5%. Germline assignment: CDR1 SGHRS and CDR2 YFSETQ. Trimming at V came to 0 bases and at J to 11 bases, leaving 3 bases not matched to a gene. CDR3 length equals 13 residues. The sample was PBMCs. This sequence was found in a man aged 18 to 30 in good health and CMV-seropositive. The chain has TRBV5-1 and TRBJ2-2, with 8 positions matching TRBD1. The CDR3 bases are TGCGCCAGCAGCTTGGGAGGACAGGGCGAGCTGTTTTTT. This translates into CASSLGGQGELFF. Drawing the rest from reference TRBV5-1 and TRBJ2-2, the complete variable domain is KAGVTQTPRYLIKTRGQQVTLSCSPISGHRSVSWYQQTPGQGLQFLFEYFSETQRNKGNFPGRFSGRQFSNSRSEMNVSTLELGDSALYLCASSLGGQGELFFGEGSRLTVL.